This TCR beta chain derives from a study of cytomegalovirus exposure and HLA in healthy donors. On this clone: Its cognate antigen is unknown.

Findings and limits, study-wide: An analysis that was carried out later associated some 17,000 TCR beta sequences with HLA alleles at 0.05 false discovery rate.

Use of 60 Vbeta and 13 Jbeta primers characterized the PCR. In the original workflow: Per a later analysis, the number of unique TCR beta chains was around 79 million, of which roughly 10 million were shared. Some clones are missing from TCRdb's copy, which holds only in-frame ones; the method was immunoSEQ multiplex PCR. D and trimming come from the DNA, and the V and J calls and clone size come from that table. There are 170,000 or so clones in the sample; 75% to 90% occur only once, and about 2.1% lies in the top ten. The receptor was derived from a woman aged 18-35 years in good health and CMV-seronegative. Sample: PBMCs.

CDR3 in amino acids: CAISRLAGGLPSYEQYF. The CDR3 DNA reads TGTGCCATCAGTAGACTAGCGGGAGGGCTCCCCTCCTACGAGCAGTACTTC. The gene calls are TRBV10-3 and TRBJ2-7, with 14 bases fitting TRBD2. The germline gives CDR1 ENHRY, CDR2 SYGVKD. The CDR3 length is 17 residues. The trim removed 5 bases at V and 0 bases at J, leaving 6 bases unmatched.